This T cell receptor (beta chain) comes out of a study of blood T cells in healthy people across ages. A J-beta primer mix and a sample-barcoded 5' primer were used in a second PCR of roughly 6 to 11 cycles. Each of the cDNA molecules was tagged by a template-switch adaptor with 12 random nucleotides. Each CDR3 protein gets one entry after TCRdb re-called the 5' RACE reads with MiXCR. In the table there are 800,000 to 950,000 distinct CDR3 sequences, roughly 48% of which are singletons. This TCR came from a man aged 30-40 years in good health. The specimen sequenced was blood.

CDR3 nucleotide sequence: TGTGCCAGCAGCTCCCGGAGACTAGCGGGAGTCGGTATGATCTATGAGCAGTTCTTC. It is translated as CASSSRRLAGVGMIYEQFF. The chain is built from TRBV7-6 and TRBJ2-1; 12 nucleotides align to TRBD2. CDR1 is SGHVS and CDR2 is FNYEAQ in the germline V gene. The CDR3 is 19 residues long. Losses at the gene ends were 4 bases for V and 8 bases for J; bases not matched to a gene: 18.